The next 8 T cell receptor beta chains were all read from a single sample in a study of shared clonotypes between healthy human individuals. Clones were read by immunoSEQ multiplex PCR, and TCRdb kept only the in-frame ones, dropping some. The sample lists about 2.5 million clones; 85% to 95% were seen once. The sample was naive CD4+ T cells from PBMCs. Subset of the sample: CD45RA+ positively selected. The source is a man aged 18 to 30 in good health. Some clones in this sample may be carry-over from other donors' samples.

This clone was counted a single time. Other nucleotide sequences in the sample specify the same CDR3. V gene TRBV15 combines with J gene TRBJ1-1, with unresolved D. The V and J ends lost 0 bases and 1 base respectively, with 6 bases between them. Germline assignment: CDR1 LNHNV and CDR2 YYDKDF (reference sequence). This CDR3 has 14 amino acids. CDR3 loop: CATSRDAGNTEAFF. DNA for the CDR3: TGTGCCACCAGCAGAGATGCGGGGAACACTGAAGCTTTCTTT.

The chain is built from TRBV6-5 and TRBJ2-2, with D maybe TRBD1 (5 bases). The CDR3 runs 13 residues. Germline CDR1 and CDR2: MNHEY and SVGAGI. Trimming took off 7 bases at V and 1 base at J, with 7 bases between the two ends. This CDR3 reads CASTQGNTGELFF. The CDR3 bases are TGTGCCAGCACCCAGGGGAACACCGGGGAGCTGTTTTTT.

The V gene is TRBV11-2, the J gene TRBJ2-7; TRBD1 matches 9 bases. There are 17 residues in the CDR3. The germline gives CDR1 SGHAT, CDR2 FQNNGV. The V segment lost 2 bases and the J segment 4 bases; nucleotides outside the gene matches: 12. DNA for the CDR3: TGTGCCAGCAGCTTAAGGACAGGGGCCTACCCACCGTACGAGCAGTACTTC. It codes for CASSLRTGAYPPYEQYF. Full variable domain (rest looked up from reference TRBV11-2 and TRBJ2-7): EAGVAQSPRYKIIEKRQSVAFWCNPISGHATLYWYQQILGQGPKLLIQFQNNGVVDDSQLPKDRFSAERLKGVDSTLKIQPAKLEDSAVYLCASSLRTGAYPPYEQYFGPGTRLTVT.

J is TRBJ2-5 and V is TRBV2, with 10 bases lining up with TRBD1. Trimming took 3 bases from V and 2 from J; bases not matched to a gene: 9. The CDR3 runs 17 residues. Germline CDR1 is SNHLY and CDR2 is FYNNEI. The CDR3 spells CASSDLGTGAKQETQYF. Written as DNA, the CDR3 is TGTGCCAGCAGTGATTTAGGGACAGGGGCTAAACAAGAGACCCAGTACTTC.

The chain joins TRBV5-4 to TRBJ2-7, with 8 bases aligning to TRBD1. The V gene end was trimmed by 6 bases and the J gene end by 6 bases; junction bases not matched to a gene: 11. Germline-derived CDR1 and CDR2 are SGHNT and YYREEE (reference sequence). The CDR3 totals 14 residues. The CDR3: CASTDAQGAGEQYF. The CDR3 coding sequence is TGTGCCAGCACCGACGCCCAGGGGGCGGGCGAGCAGTACTTC.

CDR3 nucleotides: TGTGCCTGCCTGGGACAGGCTCAAGAGACCCAGTACTTC. Protein: CACLGQAQETQYF. The chain joins TRBV30 to TRBJ2-5, with 8 bases identical to TRBD1. The CDR3 is 13 residues long. Germline assignment: CDR1 GTSNPN and CDR2 SVGIG (reference sequence). V lost 6 bases, J lost 2 bases, and 5 bases stayed unmatched.

This clone was seen only a few times. This sequence joins TRBV18 and TRBJ1-5; D is uncertain. Looked up from germline, CDR1 is KGHSH and CDR2 is LQKENI. This CDR3 region has 13 residues. The germline V and J ends were trimmed by 3 bases and 4 bases, with 7 bases remaining between them. CDR3 sequence: CASSPSANQPQHF. In DNA, the CDR3 is TGTGCCAGCTCACCTTCAGCAAATCAGCCCCAGCATTTT.

This clone was picked up one time. The chain couples TRBV7-9 to TRBJ2-2; 7 positions match TRBD1. The CDR3 loop spans 15 amino acids. With V trimmed by 6 bases and J by 4 bases, 8 bases remained unmatched. Germline V gene lookup returns CDR1 SEHNR and CDR2 FQNEAQ (reference sequence). Here the CDR3 DNA reads TGTGCCAGCAGACGGAGACAGGGTATCACCGGGGAGCTGTTTTTT. This gives the protein CASRRRQGITGELFF. The entire variable domain, with the rest obtained from reference TRBV7-9 and TRBJ2-2, is as follows: DTGVSQNPRHKITKRGQNVTFRCDPISEHNRLYWYRQTLGQGPEFLTYFQNEAQLEKSRLLSDRFSAERPKGSFSTLEIQRTEQGDSAMYLCASRRRQGITGELFFGEGSRLTVL.